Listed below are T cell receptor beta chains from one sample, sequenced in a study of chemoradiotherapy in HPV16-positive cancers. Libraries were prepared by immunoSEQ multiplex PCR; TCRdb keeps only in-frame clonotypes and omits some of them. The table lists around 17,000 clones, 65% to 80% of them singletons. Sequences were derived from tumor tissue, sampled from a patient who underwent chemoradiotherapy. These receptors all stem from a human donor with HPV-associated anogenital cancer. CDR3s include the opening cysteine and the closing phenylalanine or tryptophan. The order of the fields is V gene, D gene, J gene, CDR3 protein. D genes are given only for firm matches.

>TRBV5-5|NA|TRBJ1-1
CASSPSGQGVEAFF
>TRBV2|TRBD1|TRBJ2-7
CASKSGTGHYEQYF
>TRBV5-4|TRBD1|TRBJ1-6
CASSPGTGSSYNSPLHF
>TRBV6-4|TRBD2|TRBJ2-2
CASSELAGTTGELFF
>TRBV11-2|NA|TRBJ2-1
CASSLDERDEQFF
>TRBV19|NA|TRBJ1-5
CASSAYPGSVSNQPQHF
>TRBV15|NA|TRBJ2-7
CATSRGLGGVLVEQYF
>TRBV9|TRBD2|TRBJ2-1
CASSVRTSGGNEQFF
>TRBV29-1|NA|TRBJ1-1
CSVDGGMNTEAFF
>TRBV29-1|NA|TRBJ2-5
CSVEVGGGETQYF
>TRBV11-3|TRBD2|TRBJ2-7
CASSSPVMGTSGTYEQYF
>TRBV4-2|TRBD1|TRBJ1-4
CASSLSGTAAATNEKLFF
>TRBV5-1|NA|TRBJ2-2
CASSLRDKNTGELFF
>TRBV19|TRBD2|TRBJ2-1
CASSIEVAGGHYNEQFF
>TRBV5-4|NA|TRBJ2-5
CASSGRDFQETQYF
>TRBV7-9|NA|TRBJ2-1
CASSPTRHEQFF
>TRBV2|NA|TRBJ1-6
CASSAVGDNSPLHF
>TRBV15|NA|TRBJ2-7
CATRVAREGSGEQYF
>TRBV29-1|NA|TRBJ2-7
CSAQSGSRGQYF
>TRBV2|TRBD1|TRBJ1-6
CASNQGQGGYSPLHF
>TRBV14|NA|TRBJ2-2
CASSQKNGLNTGELFF
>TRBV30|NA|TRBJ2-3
CAWRQGSSTDTQYF
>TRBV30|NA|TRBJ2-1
CAWSHGIREDRFF
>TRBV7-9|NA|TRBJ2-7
CASSPGQGHHEQYF
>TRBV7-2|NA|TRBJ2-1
CASSFTYADSEQFF
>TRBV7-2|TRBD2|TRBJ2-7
CASSVEAGDSYEQYF
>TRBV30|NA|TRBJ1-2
CAWSLSNYGYTF
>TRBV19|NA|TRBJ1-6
CASGQQQDSPLHF
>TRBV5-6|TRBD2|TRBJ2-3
CASSSPRAGGSDTQYF
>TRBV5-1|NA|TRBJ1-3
CASRQQSSGNTIYF
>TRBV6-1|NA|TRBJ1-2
CASSEFREGRNYGYTF
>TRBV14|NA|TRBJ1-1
CASSQMNTEAFF
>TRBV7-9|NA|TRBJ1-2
CASALGRGGYGYTF
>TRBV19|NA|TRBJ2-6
CASSSPPGSSGANVLTF
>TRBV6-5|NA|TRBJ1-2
CASSYLDAPSGGYTF
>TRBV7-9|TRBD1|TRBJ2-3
CASSSGQNTDTQYF
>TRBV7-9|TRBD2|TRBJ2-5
CASSQGAGVSETQYF
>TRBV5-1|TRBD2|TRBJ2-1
CASALLAGTVDEQFF
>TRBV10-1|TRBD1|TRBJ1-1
CASSGSGGYTEAFF
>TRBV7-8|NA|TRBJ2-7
CASSISTSNEQYF
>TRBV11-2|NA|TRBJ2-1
CASSLAELYNEQFF
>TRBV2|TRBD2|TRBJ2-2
CASTLLRGGLFF
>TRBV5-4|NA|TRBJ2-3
CASSLNGVNTDTQYF
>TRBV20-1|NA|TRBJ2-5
CSAHREETQYF
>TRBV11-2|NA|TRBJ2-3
CASSWNYAGTQYF
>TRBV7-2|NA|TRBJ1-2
CASSESGNPGYTF
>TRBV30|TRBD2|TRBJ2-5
CARSGGAQETQYF
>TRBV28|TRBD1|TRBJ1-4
CASSPGQGVGREKLFF
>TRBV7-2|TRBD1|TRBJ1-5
CASSSGRGVQPQHF
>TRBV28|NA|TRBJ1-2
CASSYRTFGLGYTF
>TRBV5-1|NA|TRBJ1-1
CASSPYRVGTEAFF
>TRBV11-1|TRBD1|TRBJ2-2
CASSSGQGTGELFF
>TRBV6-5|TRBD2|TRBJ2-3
CASSYSPGGDHTQYF
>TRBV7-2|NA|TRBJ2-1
CASRLPSDRNNEQFF
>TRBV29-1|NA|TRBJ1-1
CSVLRGNTEAFF
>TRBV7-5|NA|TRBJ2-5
CVRSLGTDDRETQYF